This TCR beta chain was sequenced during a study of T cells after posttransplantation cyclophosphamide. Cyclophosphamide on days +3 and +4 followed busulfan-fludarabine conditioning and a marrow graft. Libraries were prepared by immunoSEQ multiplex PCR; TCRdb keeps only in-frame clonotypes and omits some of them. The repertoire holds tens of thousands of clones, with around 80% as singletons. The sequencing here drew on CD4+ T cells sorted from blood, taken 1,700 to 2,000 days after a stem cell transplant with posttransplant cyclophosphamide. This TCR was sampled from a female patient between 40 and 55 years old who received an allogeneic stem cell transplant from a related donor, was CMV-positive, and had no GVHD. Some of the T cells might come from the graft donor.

CDR3 sequence (DNA): TGTGCCAGCAGCGTCACTGAAGCTTTCTTT. Its translation is CASSVTEAFF. The V and J genes are TRBV28 and TRBJ1-1; D uncertain. The CDR3 totals 10 residues. With 6 bases removed from V and 4 bases from J, the gap between germline ends came to 3 bases. In germline, CDR1 is MDHEN, CDR2 SYDVKM.